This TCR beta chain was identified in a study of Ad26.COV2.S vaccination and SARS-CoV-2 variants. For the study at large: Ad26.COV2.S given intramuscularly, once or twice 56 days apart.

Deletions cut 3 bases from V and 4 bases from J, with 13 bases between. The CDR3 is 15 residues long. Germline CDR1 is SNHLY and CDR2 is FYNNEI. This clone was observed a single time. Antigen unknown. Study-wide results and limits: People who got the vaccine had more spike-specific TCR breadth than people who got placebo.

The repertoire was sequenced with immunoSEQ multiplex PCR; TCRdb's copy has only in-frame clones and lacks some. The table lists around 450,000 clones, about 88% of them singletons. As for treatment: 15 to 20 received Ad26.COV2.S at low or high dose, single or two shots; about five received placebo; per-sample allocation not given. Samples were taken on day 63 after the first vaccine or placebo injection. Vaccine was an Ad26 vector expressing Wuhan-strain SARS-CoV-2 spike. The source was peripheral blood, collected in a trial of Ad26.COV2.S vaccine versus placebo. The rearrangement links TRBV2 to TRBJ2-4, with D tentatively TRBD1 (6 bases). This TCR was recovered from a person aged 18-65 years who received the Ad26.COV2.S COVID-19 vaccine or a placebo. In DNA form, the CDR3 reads TGTGCCAGCAGTGATCAGGGGCGCGTTAAAAACATTCAGTACTTC. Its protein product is CASSDQGRVKNIQYF.